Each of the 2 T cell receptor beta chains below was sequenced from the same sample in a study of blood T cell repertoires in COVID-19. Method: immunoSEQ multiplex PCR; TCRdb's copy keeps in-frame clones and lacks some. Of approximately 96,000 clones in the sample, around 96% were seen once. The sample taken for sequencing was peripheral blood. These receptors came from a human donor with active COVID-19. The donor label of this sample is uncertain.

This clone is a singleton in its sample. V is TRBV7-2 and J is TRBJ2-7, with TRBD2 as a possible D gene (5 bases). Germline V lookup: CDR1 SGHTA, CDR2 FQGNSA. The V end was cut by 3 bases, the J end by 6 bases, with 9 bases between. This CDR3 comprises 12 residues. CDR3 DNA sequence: TGTGCCAGCAGCTTGGGAGTTGGCGAGCAGTACTTC. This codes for CASSLGVGEQYF.

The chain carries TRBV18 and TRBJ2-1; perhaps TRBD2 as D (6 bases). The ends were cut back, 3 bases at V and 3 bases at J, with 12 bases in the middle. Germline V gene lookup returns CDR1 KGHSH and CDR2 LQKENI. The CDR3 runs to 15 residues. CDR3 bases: TGTGCCAGCTCACCCCGGCAGGGAGGCTACAATGAGCAGTTCTTC. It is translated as CASSPRQGGYNEQFF.